This T cell receptor (beta chain) was obtained from a study of T cell changes during pregnancy in multiple sclerosis. Libraries were prepared by immunoSEQ multiplex PCR; TCRdb keeps only in-frame clonotypes and omits some of them. This table holds under 110,000 clones, around 90% found once. Looked up from germline, CDR1 is ENHRY and CDR2 is SYGVKD. The CDR3 totals 15 residues. Between the trimmed V and J ends, which lost 4 bases and 7 bases, there was a span of 17 bases. The chain carries TRBV10-3 and TRBJ1-3; perhaps TRBD1 as D (6 bases). The origin of this receptor is a female donor with multiple sclerosis, enrolled in a pregnancy study. The source was peripheral blood, collected after pregnancy. The CDR3 coding sequence is TGTGCCATCAGTGTCCAGGCAGGGGAAAGGAACACCATATATTTT. Protein sequence: CAISVQAGERNTIYF.